These 17 T cell receptor beta chains were sequenced from one sample in a study of OX40 agonist ivuxolimab in advanced cancers. The protocol was immunoSEQ multiplex PCR, while the TCRdb copy is restricted to in-frame clones and leaves out a portion. This sample yields about 110,000 clones, of which roughly 90% are seen a single time; about 0.3% belongs to the top ten. Sequenced material: CD4+ or CD8+ T cells sorted from blood, taken in a trial of the OX40 agonist ivuxolimab. These receptors were obtained from an adult with an advanced solid tumor such as melanoma, head and neck, liver or kidney cancer.

The chain couples TRBV7-3 to TRBJ2-3, with 8 bases fitting TRBD1. Germline lookup yields CDR1 SGHTA and CDR2 FQGTGA. Unmatched junction bases numbered 10, after V lost 5 bases and J lost 3 bases. CDR3 size: 16 residues. The CDR3 sequence: CASSPQGAVVTDTQYF. In DNA, the CDR3 is TGTGCCAGCAGCCCTCAGGGGGCAGTGGTAACAGATACGCAGTATTTT.

This clone was picked up one time. The V gene is TRBV19, the J gene TRBJ1-1; TRBD1 matches 7 bases. CDR1 is LNHDA and CDR2 is SQIVND in the germline V gene (reference sequence). The CDR3 is 14 amino acids. V lost 1 base, J lost 4 bases, and 3 bases stayed unmatched. The CDR3 nucleotides are TGTGCCAGTAGTATAGTGGGGGACAGCACTGAAGCTTTCTTT. Residues: CASSIVGDSTEAFF.

J is TRBJ1-5 and V is TRBV30; D gene unclear. CDR3 length: 13 residues. Deletions cut 1 base from V and 6 bases from J, with 10 bases between. The germline V gene has CDR1 GTSNPN and CDR2 SVGIG (reference sequence). CDR3 region: CAWSGGYGQPQHF. Written as DNA, the CDR3 is TGTGCCTGGAGTGGAGGGTATGGTCAGCCCCAGCATTTT.

The genes are TRBV7-2 and TRBJ2-7, with D maybe TRBD2 (6 bases). The CDR3 length is 15 residues. V lost 4 bases and J 2 bases, leaving 15 bases between the germline ends. Germline-derived CDR1 and CDR2 are SGHTA and FQGNSA. The CDR3 bases are TGTGCCAGCAGCTCCCGGGGGAGTAGCGCCTACGAGCAGTACTTC. Translating it yields CASSSRGSSAYEQYF.

The rearrangement uses TRBV7-2 and TRBJ1-2, with a tentative D call TRBD1 (5 bases). Germline assignment: CDR1 SGHTA and CDR2 FQGNSA. The V and J ends lost 1 base and 2 bases respectively, with 11 bases between them. The CDR3 loop spans 15 amino acids. CDR3: CASSLDVGRNYGYTF. The CDR3 DNA sequence: TGTGCCAGCAGCTTAGATGTGGGGCGCAACTATGGCTACACCTTC.

V usage is TRBV7-9 and J usage is TRBJ1-2, with 8 bases identical to TRBD1. Germline CDR1 is SEHNR and CDR2 is FQNEAQ (reference sequence). This CDR3 spans 14 amino acids. The V gene end was trimmed by 5 bases and the J gene end by 6 bases; junction bases not matched to a gene: 8. The CDR3 DNA follows: TGTGCCAGCAGCACCCAGGGGGCCGGGGATGGCTACACCTTC. Protein product: CASSTQGAGDGYTF.

This sequence joins TRBV6-5 and TRBJ2-3; no firm D call. Germline CDR1 MNHEY, CDR2 SVGAGI. Deletions cut 2 bases from V and 0 bases from J, with 12 bases between. The CDR3 consists of 16 residues. For the CDR3, the DNA is TGTGCCAGCAGTTACCGGCTATTTAGCAGCACAGATACGCAGTATTTT. Amino acid sequence: CASSYRLFSSTDTQYF.

The CDR3 region has the DNA TGTGCCAGCAGTTCTGACAGGCCCAGTTCACCCCTCCACTTT. Translation gives CASSSDRPSSPLHF. V and J are TRBV6-6 and TRBJ1-6; possibly TRBD1 for D (6 bases). Germline CDR1 MNHNY, CDR2 SVGAGI (reference sequence). This CDR3 contains 14 residues. With 4 bases removed from V and 9 bases from J, the gap between germline ends came to 13 bases.

The chain uses TRBV4-3 and TRBJ2-1, with TRBD2 matching over 8 bases. V shed 3 bases and J 8 bases; nucleotides not matched to a gene: 12. The CDR3 is 16 residues long. CDR1 is LGHNA and CDR2 is YSLEER in the germline V gene. CDR3 DNA: TGCGCCAGCAGCCACAGAGCGGGAGAAGGTGTACATGAGCAGTTCTTC. The encoded protein is CASSHRAGEGVHEQFF.

CDR3: CASSLSGIGNTIYF. The CDR3 bases are TGTGCCAGCAGTCTCTCCGGGATCGGAAACACCATATATTTT. The chain uses TRBV2 and TRBJ1-3, with D unresolved. V was cut by 5 bases and J by 4 bases, with 12 bases left in between. The length of the CDR3 is 14 residues. The germline V gene has CDR1 SNHLY and CDR2 FYNNEI.

The chain employs TRBV6-6 and TRBJ1-2; tentatively, D is TRBD1 (6 bases). Germline V gene lookup returns CDR1 MNHNY and CDR2 SVGAGI (reference sequence). Trimming took 1 base from V and 8 from J, leaving 14 bases between them. The CDR3 length is 14 residues. This chain's CDR3 is CASSYFLDRGGYTF. The CDR3 bases are TGTGCCAGCAGTTACTTCCTGGATAGGGGGGGCTACACCTTC.

V and J are TRBV7-9 and TRBJ2-3, with TRBD1 matching over 12 bases. The germline V gene has CDR1 SEHNR and CDR2 FQNEAQ (reference sequence). J gave up 13 bases and V 1 base, and 3 bases lay outside the gene matches. The CDR3 is made up of 13 amino acids. CDR3 DNA: TGTGCCAGCAGCTTAGAAGGGACAGGGGGCAAGTATTTT. Translation: CASSLEGTGGKYF.

This chain connects TRBV10-3 to TRBJ1-1; the D is unclear. The CDR3 runs to 14 residues. Germline V lookup: CDR1 ENHRY, CDR2 SYGVKD. The CDR3: CATRIGTENTEAFF. In nucleotides, the CDR3 is TGTGCTACTCGAATTGGAACCGAGAACACTGAAGCTTTCTTT.

V gene TRBV4-3 combines with J gene TRBJ2-3, with D uncertain. V was clipped by 2 bases and J by 2 bases, with 11 bases between them. The CDR3 sequence is 15 residues long. CDR1 and CDR2 (germline): LGHNA, YSLEER. As DNA, the CDR3 is TGCGCCAGCAGCCAACTGACTGGAGACACAGATACGCAGTATTTT. It specifies CASSQLTGDTDTQYF.

V and J are TRBV7-9 and TRBJ1-5; tentatively, D is TRBD1 (5 bases). The CDR3 consists of 17 residues. Looked up from germline, CDR1 is SEHNR and CDR2 is FQNEAQ (reference sequence). With 1 base removed from V and 5 bases from J, the gap between germline ends came to 18 bases. The CDR3 DNA reads as TGTGCCAGCAGCTTAGGGGGGAGTAGGACATCAGATCAGCCCCAGCATTTT. Residues: CASSLGGSRTSDQPQHF.

The chain combines TRBV5-1 with TRBJ1-2, with D possibly TRBD1 on 6 matching bases. There are 14 residues in the CDR3. Germline loops: CDR1 SGHRS, CDR2 YFSETQ. The V gene lost 4 bases and the J gene lost 4 bases, with 14 bases spanning the gap. The CDR3 DNA follows: TGCGCCAGCAGCAACGGACAGTCCGTCTATGGCTACACCTTC. It specifies CASSNGQSVYGYTF.

This chain joins TRBV28 and TRBJ2-3; 7 bases align to TRBD2. With 6 bases clipped from V and 5 bases from J, the junction kept 8 bases outside the gene matches. The germline CDR1 and CDR2 sequences are MDHEN and SYDVKM. CDR3 size: 14 residues. CDR3 sequence (DNA): TGTGCCAGCAGCGGGAGACCTAGCGGAGATACGCAGTATTTT. It is translated as CASSGRPSGDTQYF.